This TCR beta chain was identified in a study of blood T cells in healthy people across ages. It was with a sample-barcoded 5' primer and a J-beta primer mix that a second PCR of roughly 7 to 12 cycles was run. TCRdb reprocessed the 5' RACE reads via MiXCR and lists one record per CDR3 protein. The repertoire holds hundreds of thousands of distinct CDR3 sequences, with roughly 48% as singletons. Looked up from germline, CDR1 is MRHNA and CDR2 is SNTAGT. V lost 0 bases and J lost 7; bases outside the gene matches: 7. This CDR3 spans 15 amino acids. Input material: blood. This chain connects TRBV6-4 to TRBJ1-2, with 8 nucleotides matching TRBD1. The sequence was obtained from a man older than 75 in good health. In DNA form, the CDR3 reads TGTGCCAGCAGTGACTCGGCAGGGGGCGGTTTTGGCTACACCTTC. Translated: CASSDSAGGGFGYTF.